These 22 T cell receptor beta chains were all obtained from the same sample, sequenced in a study of blood T cell repertoires in COVID-19 (TCRdb year 2020). To prepare the library, the immunoSEQ multiplex PCR assay was applied. The table comes from immuneACCESS by way of TCRdb, which keeps in-frame sequences with V and J called. Part of the clones is missing from these tables; in studies checked, under half for an unresolved V gene and the rest for unknown reasons. The sample table holds roughly 130,000 clones, of which more than 70% were seen once. The ten most abundant clones make up around 13% of the sample. The sequenced sample consisted of peripheral blood. The receptors stem from a woman under 40 who had recovered from COVID-19.

The chain combines TRBV19 with TRBJ1-1; D is perhaps TRBD1 (6 bases). The CDR3 length is 13 residues. Germline-derived CDR1 and CDR2 are LNHDA and SQIVND (reference sequence). Trimming removed 2 bases from V and 8 bases from J, with 12 bases in between. CDR3 nucleotide sequence: TGTGCCAGTAGTATAAGGCGACAGGCGGAAGCTTTCTTT. It is translated as CASSIRRQAEAFF.

This rearrangement joins TRBV9 to TRBJ2-1; TRBD2 agrees at 8 bases. Trimming took 5 bases from V and 3 from J; bases not matched to a gene: 13. CDR3 length: 17 amino acids. The germline gives CDR1 SGDLS, CDR2 YYNGEE. CDR3 sequence (DNA): TGTGCCAGCAGTCCTGGTGGAGCGGGAGAGTTCTACAATGAGCAGTTCTTC. Its protein is CASSPGGAGEFYNEQFF. The complete variable domain, with remaining parts taken from reference TRBV9 and TRBJ2-1, reads DSGVTQTPKHLITATGQRVTLRCSPRSGDLSVYWYQQSLDQGLQFLIQYYNGEERAKGNILERFSAQQFPDLHSELNLSSLELGDSALYFCASSPGGAGEFYNEQFFGPGTRLTVL.

The V gene is TRBV5-1, the J gene TRBJ2-1; 9 positions match TRBD2. Germline CDR1 reads SGHRS; CDR2 reads YFSETQ. The CDR3 is 15 residues long. Trimming took 4 bases from V and 9 from J; bases not matched to a gene: 11. The CDR3 is CASSLPSGAQGEQFF. The CDR3 coding sequence is TGCGCCAGCAGCCTTCCTAGCGGGGCTCAGGGTGAGCAGTTCTTC.

V and J are TRBV5-1 and TRBJ2-7, with TRBD1 matching over 12 bases. The length of the CDR3 is 13 residues. CDR1 is SGHRS, CDR2 YFSETQ, per germline. The V gene end was trimmed by 7 bases and the J gene end by 7 bases; junction bases not matched to a gene: 6. In DNA form, the CDR3 reads TGCGCCAGCGGGGGACAGGGGGCTCGTGAGCAGTACTTC. It translates to CASGGQGAREQYF. Looking up the rest from reference TRBV5-1 and TRBJ2-7 gives the full variable domain: KAGVTQTPRYLIKTRGQQVTLSCSPISGHRSVSWYQQTPGQGLQFLFEYFSETQRNKGNFPGRFSGRQFSNSRSEMNVSTLELGDSALYLCASGGQGAREQYFGPGTRLTVT.

The J gene is TRBJ1-2, the V gene TRBV6-5, with D tentatively TRBD1 (5 bases). CDR1 and CDR2 (germline): MNHEY, SVGAGI. The germline V and J ends were trimmed by 6 bases and 2 bases, with 10 bases remaining between them. This CDR3 has 13 residues. CDR3 region: CASRVQGNYGYTF. DNA for the CDR3: TGTGCCAGCAGGGTCCAGGGCAACTATGGCTACACCTTC.

This clone came up once. The chain couples TRBV25-1 to TRBJ1-4; 7 bases match TRBD1. Losses at the gene ends were 4 bases for V and 3 bases for J; bases not matched to a gene: 5. This CDR3 is 15 amino acids long. Germline values: CDR1 MGHDK, CDR2 SYGVNS. CDR3 sequence reads: CASSGGGGANEKLFF. As DNA, the CDR3 is TGTGCCAGCAGTGGAGGGGGCGGTGCTAATGAAAAACTGTTTTTT.

This rearrangement joins TRBV27 to TRBJ1-1; D remains ambiguous. This CDR3 region has 13 residues. The germline gives CDR1 MNHEY, CDR2 SMNVEV (reference sequence). V lost 4 bases and J 3 bases, leaving 9 bases between the germline ends. CDR3: CASSSRYDTEAFF. The CDR3 coding sequence is TGTGCCAGCAGTTCCCGGTACGACACTGAAGCTTTCTTT.

The genes are TRBV5-4 and TRBJ1-1; D might be TRBD1 (5 bases). The V end was cut by 2 bases, the J end by 6 bases, with 11 bases between. The germline V gene has CDR1 SGHNT and CDR2 YYREEE (reference sequence). The CDR3 has 13 residues. CDR3 sequence reads: CASSFRGGAEAFF. The CDR3, as DNA: TGTGCCAGCAGCTTCCGAGGAGGGGCTGAAGCTTTCTTT.

This chain links TRBV10-1 with TRBJ2-5; 8 nucleotides line up with TRBD2. CDR3 length: 13 residues. V lost 8 bases, J lost 3 bases, and 5 bases stayed unmatched. Per the germline V gene, CDR1 is WNHNN and CDR2 is SYGVQD (reference sequence). This CDR3 reads CASAAGVEETQYF. Written as DNA, the CDR3 is TGCGCCAGCGCAGCGGGGGTTGAAGAGACCCAGTACTTC.

The table lists this clone with a few counts. This rearrangement joins TRBV2 to TRBJ1-5; maybe TRBD1 (6 bases). Trimming left V 3 bases short and J 2 bases short, with 20 bases between. Germline CDR1 is SNHLY and CDR2 is FYNNEI. The CDR3 is 18 residues long. CDR3 DNA sequence: TGTGCCAGCAGTGAGGCGGCGGACAGCCAAGGGGGCAATCAGCCCCAGCATTTT. Residues: CASSEAADSQGGNQPQHF.

This clone was counted a few times. The rearrangement joins TRBV7-9 to TRBJ1-4, with TRBD1 as a possible D gene (5 bases). V was clipped by 5 bases and J by 5 bases, with 18 bases between them. Germline-derived CDR1 and CDR2 are SEHNR and FQNEAQ (reference sequence). The CDR3 length is 16 residues. CDR3 residues: CASSPLLTARNEKLFF. The CDR3, as DNA: TGTGCCAGCAGCCCTCTTTTGACAGCTAGGAATGAAAAACTGTTTTTT. The full variable domain, rest sourced from reference TRBV7-9 and TRBJ1-4, is DTGVSQNPRHKITKRGQNVTFRCDPISEHNRLYWYRQTLGQGPEFLTYFQNEAQLEKSRLLSDRFSAERPKGSFSTLEIQRTEQGDSAMYLCASSPLLTARNEKLFFGSGTQLSVL.

The genes are TRBV30 and TRBJ1-1; possibly TRBD1 for D (6 bases). From germline, CDR1 is GTSNPN and CDR2 SVGIG (reference sequence). The V end was cut by 4 bases, the J end by 7 bases, with 22 bases between. The CDR3 spans 15 residues. CDR3 in DNA: TGTGCCTGGACGTACCCCGGGCGGGGGGCAGGTGAAGCTTTCTTT. Encoded protein: CAWTYPGRGAGEAFF. The variable domain in full, with the rest retrieved from reference TRBV30 and TRBJ1-1, is SQTIHQWPATLVQPVGSPLSLECTVEGTSNPNLYWYRQAAGRGLQLLFYSVGIGQISSEVPQNLSASRPQDRQFILSSKKLLLSDSGFYLCAWTYPGRGAGEAFFGQGTRLTVV.

The chain links TRBV6-2 or TRBV6-3 to TRBJ1-2; 7 bases fit TRBD1. Germline lookup yields CDR1 MNHEY and CDR2 SVGEGT. V dropped 0 bases and J dropped 8; count of bases not matched to a gene: 3. This CDR3 is built from 13 residues. The CDR3 spells CASSYSQGQGYTF. The CDR3 region has the DNA TGTGCCAGCAGTTACTCCCAGGGACAGGGCTACACCTTC.

The rearrangement links TRBV29-1 to TRBJ2-5; 10 positions match TRBD1. The V gene end was trimmed by 6 bases and the J gene end by 7 bases; junction bases not matched to a gene: 8. Germline assignment: CDR1 SQVTM and CDR2 ANQGSEA. The CDR3 totals 13 residues. The CDR3 DNA follows: TGCAGCGTCGGGACAGGGGAGTTCGGGACCCAGTACTTC. This translates into CSVGTGEFGTQYF.

This clone appeared a few times. This chain connects TRBV25-1 to TRBJ1-1; 8 bases agree with TRBD1. The CDR3 has 17 residues. CDR1 and CDR2 (germline): MGHDK, SYGVNS. V dropped 1 base and J dropped 5; count of bases not matched to a gene: 12. The DNA for the CDR3 is TGTGCCAGCAGTGAATTATTTGGACAGGGAAGTAAAACTGAAGCTTTCTTT. Translating gives CASSELFGQGSKTEAFF.

The chain links TRBV5-4 to TRBJ2-5; D uncertain. Trimming shortened V by 0 bases and J by 5 bases, and 11 bases separated the two germline ends. CDR1 is SGHNT, CDR2 YYREEE, per germline (reference sequence). The CDR3 spans 14 residues. CDR3 residues: CASSLAPLAETQYF. CDR3 DNA: TGTGCCAGCAGCTTGGCCCCGCTGGCTGAGACCCAGTACTTC.

The chain has TRBV5-6 and TRBJ1-1, with 7 bases identical to TRBD1. The CDR3 is made up of 12 amino acids. Trimming at V came to 5 bases and at J to 5 bases, leaving 3 bases not matched to a gene. The germline CDR1 and CDR2 sequences are SGHDT and YYEEEE. The CDR3 spells CASRAGGTEAFF. The CDR3 nucleotides read TGTGCCAGCAGGGCAGGGGGTACTGAAGCTTTCTTT.

This clone was found a few times. This chain joins TRBV24-1 and TRBJ1-2, with D unclear. The CDR3 covers 14 residues. V was pared by 4 bases and J by 2 bases, with 10 bases between. Looked up from germline, CDR1 is KGHDR and CDR2 is SFDVKD. In DNA form, the CDR3 reads TGTGCCACCAGTGACTCTGACACAAACTATGGCTACACCTTC. Residues: CATSDSDTNYGYTF.

The V gene is TRBV5-1, the J gene TRBJ1-1, with 7 bases lining up with TRBD1. Germline V gene sequence: CDR1 SGHRS, CDR2 YFSETQ. This CDR3 has 12 amino acids. The J segment lost 11 bases and the V segment lost 4 bases, leaving 8 bases of the junction unmatched. CDR3 coding DNA: TGCGCCAGCAGCCTAACAGGGGAGAGCGCTTTCTTT. As protein: CASSLTGESAFF. Together with reference TRBV5-1 and TRBJ1-1, the CDR3 gives the full variable domain: KAGVTQTPRYLIKTRGQQVTLSCSPISGHRSVSWYQQTPGQGLQFLFEYFSETQRNKGNFPGRFSGRQFSNSRSEMNVSTLELGDSALYLCASSLTGESAFFGQGTRLTVV.

V is TRBV5-4 and J is TRBJ2-7; weak D call: TRBD1 (6 bases). The CDR3 sequence is 15 residues long. Germline CDR1 SGHNT, CDR2 YYREEE (reference sequence). V was clipped by 0 bases and J by 6 bases, with 16 bases between them. The chain's CDR3 is CASSLEFRGSSEQYF. CDR3 nucleotide sequence: TGTGCCAGCAGCTTGGAATTCAGGGGTTCTAGCGAGCAGTACTTC. Full variable domain (remainder filled in from reference TRBV5-4 and TRBJ2-7): ETGVTQSPTHLIKTRGQQVTLRCSSQSGHNTVSWYQQALGQGPQFIFQYYREEENGRGNFPPRFSGLQFPNYSSELNVNALELDDSALYLCASSLEFRGSSEQYFGPGTRLTVT.

V is TRBV5-4 and J is TRBJ1-2, with 9 bases identical to TRBD1. CDR3 length: 14 residues. After removal of 5 bases from V and 6 bases from J, the junction contained 8 bases not matched to a gene. The germline V gene encodes CDR1 SGHNT and CDR2 YYREEE (reference sequence). The CDR3 loop reads CASSSTGGWDGYTF. Here the CDR3 DNA reads TGTGCCAGCAGTTCAACAGGGGGCTGGGATGGCTACACCTTC.

The chain is built from TRBV10-3 and TRBJ1-2, with D unclear. Trimming left V 2 bases short and J 2 bases short, with 12 bases between. Germline V gene sequence: CDR1 ENHRY, CDR2 SYGVKD. The CDR3 spans 15 residues. The CDR3, as DNA: TGTGCCATCAGTGAGGGAGGTGCCTGGAACTATGGCTACACCTTC. Translating gives CAISEGGAWNYGYTF.